The rows below give T cell receptor beta chains drawn from one sample of a study of shared clonotypes between healthy human individuals. Profiled with immunoSEQ multiplex PCR; TCRdb holds only in-frame clones, not every one. This table holds hundreds of thousands of clones, roughly 95% found once. Source material: naive CD8+ T cells sorted from blood. The receptor set was obtained from a woman aged 25 to 39 in good health. CDR3s include the opening cysteine and the closing phenylalanine or tryptophan. The D gene is left open where the match is weak. A row's size may be missing; if present it is once, few, many or a size class.

TRBV28	-	TRBJ2-7	TRBD2	CASRGLAESSSYEQYF	TGTGCCAGCAGGGGACTAGCGGAATCTAGCTCCTACGAGCAGTACTTC
TRBV27	-	TRBJ2-7	TRBD1	CASQGQGVKLAYEQYF	TGTGCCAGCCAGGGACAGGGGGTAAAATTGGCCTACGAGCAGTACTTC
TRBV29-1	-	TRBJ2-1	-	CSVSTGLPQDEQFF	TGCAGCGTTTCTACGGGACTTCCCCAGGATGAGCAGTTCTTC
TRBV28	-	TRBJ2-7	TRBD2	CASSTRAGADYEQYF	TGTGCCAGCAGTACCCGAGCGGGGGCAGACTACGAGCAGTACTTC
TRBV27	-	TRBJ1-2	-	CASSLQGSYGYTF	TGTGCCAGCAGTTTACAGGGGAGCTATGGCTACACCTTC
TRBV13	few	TRBJ1-1	-	CASSFNLWQEAFF	TGTGCCAGCAGCTTTAATCTCTGGCAGGAAGCTTTCTTT
TRBV5-6	-	TRBJ1-1	-	CASSLVGGDTEAFF	TGTGCCAGCAGCTTGGTAGGGGGAGACACTGAAGCTTTCTTT
TRBV29-1	-	TRBJ1-2	-	CSVEVTGGYTF	TGCAGCGTTGAAGTCACAGGAGGCTACACCTTC
TRBV25-1	-	TRBJ2-7	-	CASSEGAGTSYEQYF	TGTGCCAGCAGTGAGGGGGCAGGGACCTCCTACGAGCAGTACTTC
TRBV4-1	-	TRBJ2-5	TRBD2	CASSQGIAGGPSFQYF	TGCGCCAGCAGCCAAGGGATAGCGGGAGGGCCTTCTTTCCAGTACTTC
TRBV13	once	TRBJ2-5	-	CASSFGQETQYF	TGTGCCAGCAGCTTTGGTCAAGAGACCCAGTACTTC
TRBV4-1	-	TRBJ1-5	-	CASSQGGQPQHF	TGCGCCAGCAGCCAAGGGGGTCAGCCCCAGCATTTT
TRBV5-4	-	TRBJ2-2	TRBD1	CASSSGTGGAGELFF	TGTGCCAGCAGCTCGGGGACAGGGGGGGCCGGGGAGCTGTTTTTT
TRBV28	few	TRBJ2-7	-	CASSFPSNEQYF	TGTGCCAGCAGTTTTCCTTCGAACGAGCAGTACTTC
TRBV5-4	-	TRBJ2-7	-	CASSPQGLAYEQYF	TGTGCCAGCAGCCCACAGGGATTGGCCTACGAGCAGTACTTC
TRBV15	once	TRBJ2-4	-	CATSRDLGLLGDIQYF	TGTGCCACCAGCAGAGATCTAGGACTCCTAGGGGACATTCAGTACTTC
TRBV6-1	-	TRBJ1-4	TRBD1	CASSGGQGATNEKLFF	TGTGCCAGCAGTGGCGGACAGGGGGCAACTAATGAAAAACTGTTTTTT
TRBV4-1	few	TRBJ2-5	-	CASSQDRGLETQYF	TGCGCCAGCAGCCAAGATCGAGGGTTGGAGACCCAGTACTTC
TRBV11-2	-	TRBJ2-7	TRBD1	CASSLQQGTYEQYF	TGTGCCAGCAGCTTACAACAGGGGACCTACGAGCAGTACTTC
TRBV2	-	TRBJ2-2	-	CASRVVGYTGELFF	TGTGCCAGCAGGGTGGTGGGGTACACCGGGGAGCTGTTTTTT
TRBV29-1	-	TRBJ2-7	TRBD2	CSVYPSGVSYEQYF	TGCAGCGTATACCCTAGCGGGGTATCCTACGAGCAGTACTTC
TRBV11-2	few	TRBJ2-7	TRBD1	CASSLDGGQGDYEQYF	TGTGCCAGCAGCTTAGATGGGGGACAGGGAGACTACGAGCAGTACTTC
TRBV13	-	TRBJ2-2	TRBD2	CASSLTSGANTGELFF	TGTGCCAGCAGCTTAACTAGCGGAGCGAACACCGGGGAGCTGTTTTTT
TRBV2	-	TRBJ1-4	TRBD1	CASRGGTGDFWEKLFF	TGTGCCAGCAGAGGAGGGACAGGGGATTTTTGGGAAAAACTGTTTTTT
TRBV7-6	-	TRBJ2-7	TRBD2	CASAPRGVAGSEQYF	TGTGCCAGCGCCCCACGGGGAGTAGCGGGAAGCGAGCAGTACTTC
TRBV9	once	TRBJ2-2	-	CASAGTATGELFF	TGTGCCAGCGCAGGGACGGCCACCGGGGAGCTGTTTTTT
TRBV27	-	TRBJ2-7	TRBD1	CASSLLGGGTYEQYF	TGTGCCAGCAGTTTACTAGGGGGCGGAACCTACGAGCAGTACTTC
TRBV2	-	TRBJ2-1	-	CASSELTGTPNEQFF	TGTGCCAGCAGTGAGTTGACCGGCACCCCCAATGAGCAGTTCTTC
TRBV27	-	TRBJ2-2	TRBD1	CASSFLQGQGIGELFF	TGTGCCAGCAGTTTTCTACAGGGACAGGGGATCGGGGAGCTGTTTTTT